This T cell receptor beta chain was found in a study of cytomegalovirus exposure and HLA in healthy donors. Study results and limitations: Across donors, most TCRs were seen rarely, yet some public ones were widespread.

About this clone itself: Its antigen is still unknown.

It was with 60 Vbeta and 13 Jbeta primers that the PCR ran. Some clones are missing from TCRdb's copy, which holds only in-frame ones; the method was immunoSEQ multiplex PCR. The table has under 200,000 clones, around 68% seen once; the top ten hold 1.1% to 1.5%. The CDR3 runs to 14 residues. CDR1 LGHNA and CDR2 YSLEER come from the germline V gene. V was trimmed by 0 bases and J by 4 bases, leaving 9 bases between them. The specimen sequenced was PBMCs. The genes are TRBV4-3 and TRBJ1-2, with a weak D call TRBD1 (6 bases). The TCR was taken from a man aged 50-59 years in good health and CMV-seronegative. The CDR3 DNA reads as TGCGCCAGCAGCCAAGACAGGGGAACCTATGGCTACACCTTC. Amino acids: CASSQDRGTYGYTF.